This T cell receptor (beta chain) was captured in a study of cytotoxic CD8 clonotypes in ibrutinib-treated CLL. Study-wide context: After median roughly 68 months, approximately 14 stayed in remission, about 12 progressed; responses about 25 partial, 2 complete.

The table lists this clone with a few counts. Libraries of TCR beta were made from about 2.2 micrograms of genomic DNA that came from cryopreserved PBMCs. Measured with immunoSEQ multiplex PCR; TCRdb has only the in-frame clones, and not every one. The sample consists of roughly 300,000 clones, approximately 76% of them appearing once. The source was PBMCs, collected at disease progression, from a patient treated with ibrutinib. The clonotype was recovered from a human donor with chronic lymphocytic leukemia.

The CDR3 is CASSERALGELFF. The CDR3 DNA follows: TGTGCCAGCAGTGAAAGGGCGCTCGGGGAGCTGTTTTTT. The chain carries TRBV2 and TRBJ2-2, with D uncertain. The V end was cut by 2 bases, the J end by 7 bases, with 8 bases between. Germline CDR1 SNHLY, CDR2 FYNNEI. This CDR3 is 13 amino acids long.